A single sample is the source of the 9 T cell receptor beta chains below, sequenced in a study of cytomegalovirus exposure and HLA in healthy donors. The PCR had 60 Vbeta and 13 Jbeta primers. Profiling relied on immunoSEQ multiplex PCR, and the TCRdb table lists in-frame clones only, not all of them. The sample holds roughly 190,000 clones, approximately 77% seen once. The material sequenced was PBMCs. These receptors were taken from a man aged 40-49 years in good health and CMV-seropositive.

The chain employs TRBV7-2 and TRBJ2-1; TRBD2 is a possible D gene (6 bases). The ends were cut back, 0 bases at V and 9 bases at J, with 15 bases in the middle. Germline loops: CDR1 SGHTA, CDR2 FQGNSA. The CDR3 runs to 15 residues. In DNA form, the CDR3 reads TGTGCCAGCAGCTTAGCTTCCGGGATGGGGGGTGAGCAGTTCTTC. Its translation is CASSLASGMGGEQFF.

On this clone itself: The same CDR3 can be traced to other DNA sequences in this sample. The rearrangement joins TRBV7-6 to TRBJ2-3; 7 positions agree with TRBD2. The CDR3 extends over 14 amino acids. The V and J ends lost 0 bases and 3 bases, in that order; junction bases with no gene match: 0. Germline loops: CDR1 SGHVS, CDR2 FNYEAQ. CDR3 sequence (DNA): TGTGCCAGCAGCTTAGCCGGGGGGACAGATACGCAGTATTTT. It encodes CASSLAGGTDTQYF. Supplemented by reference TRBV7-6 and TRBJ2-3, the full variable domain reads GAGVSQSPRYKVTKRGQDVALRCDPISGHVSLYWYRQALGQGPEFLTYFNYEAQQDKSGLPNDRFSAERPEGSISTLTIQRTEQRDSAMYRCASSLAGGTDTQYFGPGTRLTVL.

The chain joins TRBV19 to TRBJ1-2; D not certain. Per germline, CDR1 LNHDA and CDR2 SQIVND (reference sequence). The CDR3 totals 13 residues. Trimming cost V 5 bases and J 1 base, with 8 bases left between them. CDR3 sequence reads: CASSPSGNYGYTF. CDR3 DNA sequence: TGTGCCAGTAGTCCCTCGGGTAACTATGGCTACACCTTC.

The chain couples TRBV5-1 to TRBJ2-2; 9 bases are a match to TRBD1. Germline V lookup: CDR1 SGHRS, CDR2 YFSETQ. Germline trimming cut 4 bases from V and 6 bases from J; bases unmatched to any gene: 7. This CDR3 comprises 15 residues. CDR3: CASSLRTGVAGELFF. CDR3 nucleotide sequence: TGCGCCAGCAGCCTGAGGACAGGGGTGGCCGGGGAGCTGTTTTTT.

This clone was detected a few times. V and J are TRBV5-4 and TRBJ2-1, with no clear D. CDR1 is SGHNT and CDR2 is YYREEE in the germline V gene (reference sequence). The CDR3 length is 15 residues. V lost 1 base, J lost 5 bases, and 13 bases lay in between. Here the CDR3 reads CASSLRLRGHNEQFF. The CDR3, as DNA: TGTGCCAGCAGCTTGCGGTTACGAGGCCACAATGAGCAGTTCTTC.

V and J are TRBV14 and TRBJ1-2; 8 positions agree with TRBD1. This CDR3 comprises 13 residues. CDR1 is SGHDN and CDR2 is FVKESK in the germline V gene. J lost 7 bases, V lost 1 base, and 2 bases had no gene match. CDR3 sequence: CASSQGTGFGYTF. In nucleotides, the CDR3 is TGTGCCAGCAGCCAAGGGACAGGGTTTGGCTACACCTTC. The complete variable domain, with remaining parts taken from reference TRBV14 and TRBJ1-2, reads EAGVTQFPSHSVIEKGQTVTLRCDPISGHDNLYWYRRVMGKEIKFLLHFVKESKQDESGMPNNRFLAERTGGTYSTLKVQPAELEDSGVYFCASSQGTGFGYTFGSGTRLTVV.

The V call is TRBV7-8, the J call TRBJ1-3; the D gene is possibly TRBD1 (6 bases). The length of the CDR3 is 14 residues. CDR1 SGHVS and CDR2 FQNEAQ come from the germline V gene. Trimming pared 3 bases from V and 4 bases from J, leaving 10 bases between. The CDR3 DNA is TGTGCCAGCAGCTTGTCAGGGGCAGGAAACACCATATATTTT. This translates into CASSLSGAGNTIYF.

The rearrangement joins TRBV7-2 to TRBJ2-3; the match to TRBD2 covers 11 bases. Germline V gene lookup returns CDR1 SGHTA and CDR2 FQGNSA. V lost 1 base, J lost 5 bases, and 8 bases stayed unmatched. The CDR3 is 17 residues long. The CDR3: CASSLGLAGPRGDTQYF. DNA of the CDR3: TGTGCCAGCAGCTTAGGACTAGCGGGACCCCGCGGAGATACGCAGTATTTT.

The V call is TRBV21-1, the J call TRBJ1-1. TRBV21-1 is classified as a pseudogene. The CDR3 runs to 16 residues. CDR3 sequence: CASSKRGGGLDTEAFF. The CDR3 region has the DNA TGTGCCAGCAGCAAACGAGGGGGAGGGCTGGACACTGAAGCTTTCTTT.